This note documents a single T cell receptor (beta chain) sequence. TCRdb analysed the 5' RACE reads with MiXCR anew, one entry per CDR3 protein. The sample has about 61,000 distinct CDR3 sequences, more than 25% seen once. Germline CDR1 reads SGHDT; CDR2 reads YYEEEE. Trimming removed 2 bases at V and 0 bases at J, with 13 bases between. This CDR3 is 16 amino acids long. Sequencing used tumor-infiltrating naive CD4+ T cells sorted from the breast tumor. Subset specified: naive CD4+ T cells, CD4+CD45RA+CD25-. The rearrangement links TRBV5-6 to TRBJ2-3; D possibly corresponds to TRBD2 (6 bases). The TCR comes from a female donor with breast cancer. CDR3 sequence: CASSFMRGASTDTQYF. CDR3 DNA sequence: TGTGCCAGCAGCTTTATGCGCGGGGCTAGCACAGATACGCAGTATTTT.